Shown below are 7 T cell receptor beta chains from a single sample sequenced in a study of T cell responses to AZD1222 COVID-19 vaccine. Here immunoSEQ multiplex PCR was the method, and the copy in TCRdb shows in-frame clones only, minus some. The sample has some 100,000 clones; 85% to 90% are singletons. The input for sequencing was peripheral blood, taken on day 0 of AZD1222 vaccination. These receptor sequences come from an adult in good health.

The gene calls are TRBV7-8 and TRBJ1-1; the match to TRBD1 covers 10 bases. V lost 5 bases and J lost 0; bases outside the gene matches: 6. The CDR3 is 16 amino acids. The germline V gene encodes CDR1 SGHVS and CDR2 FQNEAQ. The CDR3 DNA is TGTGCCAGCAGCCTCCGGGACAGGGGCATGAACACTGAAGCTTTCTTT. Amino acid sequence: CASSLRDRGMNTEAFF.

The chain combines TRBV6-5 with TRBJ1-1; no definite D call. This CDR3 has 14 residues. The germline V gene has CDR1 MNHEY and CDR2 SVGAGI. V lost 4 bases to trimming and J lost 0 bases, with 9 bases between them. The CDR3 reads CASSFTMMNTEAFF. CDR3 coding DNA: TGTGCCAGCAGTTTTACGATGATGAACACTGAAGCTTTCTTT.

This clone was seen a few times. V and J are TRBV2 and TRBJ2-6, with D unclear. The germline gives CDR1 SNHLY, CDR2 FYNNEI. With 6 bases removed from V and 4 bases from J, the gap between germline ends came to 19 bases. This CDR3 region has 17 residues. CDR3 bases: TGTGCCAGCAGGGGGATTAGCAGGAAGGCCGGGGCCAACGTCCTGACTTTC. Its protein product is CASRGISRKAGANVLTF. The full variable domain, completed using reference TRBV2 and TRBJ2-6, is EPEVTQTPSHQVTQMGQEVILRCVPISNHLYFYWYRQILGQKVEFLVSFYNNEISEKSEIFDDQFSVERPDGSNFTLKIRSTKLEDSAMYFCASRGISRKAGANVLTFGAGSRLTVL.

The chain recombines TRBV5-1 with TRBJ2-7; maybe TRBD1 (5 bases). The germline gives CDR1 SGHRS, CDR2 YFSETQ. V was trimmed by 4 bases and J by 0 bases, leaving 11 bases between them. The CDR3 is 14 residues long. CDR3 DNA: TGCGCCAGCAGCCCACAGGTGTCCTCCTACGAGCAGTACTTC. Translation gives CASSPQVSSYEQYF.

The rearrangement joins TRBV27 to TRBJ2-7, with TRBD2 matching 8 bases. Germline CDR1 MNHEY, CDR2 SMNVEV (reference sequence). CDR3 size: 16 residues. After removal of 2 bases from V and 0 bases from J, the junction contained 6 bases not matched to a gene. CDR3 residues: CASSLRLASSSYEQYF. In DNA, the CDR3 is TGTGCCAGCAGTTTAAGACTAGCGAGTAGCTCCTACGAGCAGTACTTC.

This chain joins TRBV5-1 and TRBJ1-4; 8 nucleotides line up with TRBD1. V dropped 3 bases and J dropped 7; count of bases not matched to a gene: 8. There are 15 residues in the CDR3. Looked up from germline, CDR1 is SGHRS and CDR2 is YFSETQ. The CDR3 is CASSYQGASGEKLFF. DNA of the CDR3: TGCGCCAGCAGCTATCAGGGGGCAAGCGGTGAAAAACTGTTTTTT. Combining the CDR3 with reference TRBV5-1 and TRBJ1-4 gives the whole variable domain KAGVTQTPRYLIKTRGQQVTLSCSPISGHRSVSWYQQTPGQGLQFLFEYFSETQRNKGNFPGRFSGRQFSNSRSEMNVSTLELGDSALYLCASSYQGASGEKLFFGSGTQLSVL.

J is TRBJ1-1 and V is TRBV5-1; 7 bases match TRBD1. The CDR3 consists of 16 residues. V was pared by 0 bases and J by 8 bases, with 13 bases of the junction left unmatched. CDR1 is SGHRS and CDR2 is YFSETQ in the germline V gene. In DNA, the CDR3 is TGCGCCAGCAGCTTGGACACCGGGACAGAGGACTCGGAAGCTTTCTTT. It codes for CASSLDTGTEDSEAFF. Full variable domain (rest looked up from reference TRBV5-1 and TRBJ1-1): KAGVTQTPRYLIKTRGQQVTLSCSPISGHRSVSWYQQTPGQGLQFLFEYFSETQRNKGNFPGRFSGRQFSNSRSEMNVSTLELGDSALYLCASSLDTGTEDSEAFFGQGTRLTVV.